This T cell receptor (beta chain) came from a study of monozygotic twins with inflammatory bowel disease. Whole-study findings and limits: No single strong signal or clonotype associated with IBD was supported.

Of note for this clonotype: What it binds is unknown.

TCRdb derives one entry per CDR3 protein from the 5' RACE reads, leaving out DNA. The sample totals under 200,000 distinct CDR3 sequences. Germline CDR1 is MGHRA and CDR2 is YSYEKL. The CDR3 totals 17 residues. The source material was blood. The TCR sequence derives from a human donor with ulcerative colitis or Crohn's disease, or a healthy co-twin of an affected twin (not recorded which). The chain recombines TRBV4-1 with TRBJ1-5; checking the TCRdb D call of TRBD1 is not possible without DNA. The CDR3 sequence is CASSPSLLTGINQPQHF.